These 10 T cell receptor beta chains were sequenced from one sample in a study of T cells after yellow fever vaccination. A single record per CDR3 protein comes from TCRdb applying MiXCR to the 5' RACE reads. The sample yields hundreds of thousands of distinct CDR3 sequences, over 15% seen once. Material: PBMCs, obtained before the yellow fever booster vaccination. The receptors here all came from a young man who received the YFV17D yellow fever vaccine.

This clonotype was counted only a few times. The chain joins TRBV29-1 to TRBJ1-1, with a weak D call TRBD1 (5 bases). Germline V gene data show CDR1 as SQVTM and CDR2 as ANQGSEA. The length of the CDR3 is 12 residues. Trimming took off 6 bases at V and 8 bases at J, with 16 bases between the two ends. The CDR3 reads CSVMGRKREAFF. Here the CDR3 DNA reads TGCAGCGTCATGGGACGGAAGAGAGAAGCTTTCTTT.

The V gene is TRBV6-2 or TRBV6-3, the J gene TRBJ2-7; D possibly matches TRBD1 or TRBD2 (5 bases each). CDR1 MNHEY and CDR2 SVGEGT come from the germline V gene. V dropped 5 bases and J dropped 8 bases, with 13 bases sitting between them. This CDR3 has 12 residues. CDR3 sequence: CASSLGKGQQYF. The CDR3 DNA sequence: TGTGCCAGCAGTCTCGGGAAGGGACAGCAGTACTTC.

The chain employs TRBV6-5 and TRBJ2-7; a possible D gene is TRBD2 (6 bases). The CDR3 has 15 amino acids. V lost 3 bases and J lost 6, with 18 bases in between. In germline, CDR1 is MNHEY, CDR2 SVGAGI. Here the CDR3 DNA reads TGTGCCAGCAGTTATACCCGGTCGGGGGTGCGCGAGCAGTACTTC. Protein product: CASSYTRSGVREQYF.

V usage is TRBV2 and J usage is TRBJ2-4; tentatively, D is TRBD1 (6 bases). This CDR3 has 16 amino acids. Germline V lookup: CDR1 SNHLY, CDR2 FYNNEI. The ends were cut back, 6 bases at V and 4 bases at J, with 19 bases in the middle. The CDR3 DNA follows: TGTGCCAGCAGGGACGGATCCCTGAGGGGGAAAAACATTCAGTACTTC. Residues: CASRDGSLRGKNIQYF.

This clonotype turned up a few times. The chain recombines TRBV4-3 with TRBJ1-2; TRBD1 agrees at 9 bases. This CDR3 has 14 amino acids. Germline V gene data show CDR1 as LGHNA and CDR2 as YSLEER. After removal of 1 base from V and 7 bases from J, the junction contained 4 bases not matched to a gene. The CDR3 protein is CASSQVPDRGGYTF. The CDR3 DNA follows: TGCGCCAGCAGCCAAGTCCCGGACAGGGGTGGCTACACCTTC.

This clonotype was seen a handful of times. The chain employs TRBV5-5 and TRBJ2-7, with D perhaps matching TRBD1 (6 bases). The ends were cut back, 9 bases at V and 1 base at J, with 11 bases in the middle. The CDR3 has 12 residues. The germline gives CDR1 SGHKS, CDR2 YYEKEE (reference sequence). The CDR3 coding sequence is TGTGCCACCTGGGACAAGTCCTACGAGCAGTACTTC. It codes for CATWDKSYEQYF.

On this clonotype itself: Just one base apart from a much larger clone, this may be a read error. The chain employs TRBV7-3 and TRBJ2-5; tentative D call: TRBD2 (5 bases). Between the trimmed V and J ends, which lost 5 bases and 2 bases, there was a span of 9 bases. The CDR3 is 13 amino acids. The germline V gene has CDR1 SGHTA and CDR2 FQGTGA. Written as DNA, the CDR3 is TGTGCCAGCAGCCGGGGAGATCAAGAGACCCAGTACTTC. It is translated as CASSRGDQETQYF.

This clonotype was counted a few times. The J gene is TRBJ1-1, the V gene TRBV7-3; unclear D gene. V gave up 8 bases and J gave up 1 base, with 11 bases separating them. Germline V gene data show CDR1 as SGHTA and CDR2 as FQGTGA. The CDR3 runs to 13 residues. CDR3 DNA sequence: TGTGCCAGCGCTTTCAGGCGGAACACTGAAGCTTTCTTT. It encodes CASAFRRNTEAFF.

This CDR3 reads CASSPAGTALNYGYTF. CDR3 in DNA: TGTGCCAGCAGTCCCGCCGGGACAGCCCTCAACTATGGCTACACCTTC. This chain links TRBV6-5 with TRBJ1-2; 7 nucleotides line up with TRBD1. CDR1 is MNHEY and CDR2 is SVGAGI in the germline V gene. V gave up 5 bases and J gave up 2 bases; unmatched junction bases: 11. The CDR3 has 16 residues.

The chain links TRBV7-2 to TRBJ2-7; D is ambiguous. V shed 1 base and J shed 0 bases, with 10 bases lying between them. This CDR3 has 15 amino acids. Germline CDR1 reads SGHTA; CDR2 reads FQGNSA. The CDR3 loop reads CASSLEPQDSYEQYF. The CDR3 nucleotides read TGTGCCAGCAGCTTAGAGCCACAAGACTCCTACGAGCAGTACTTC.